What follows are 32 T cell receptor beta chains derived from one specimen sequenced in a study of blood T cell repertoires in COVID-19. Profiling relied on immunoSEQ multiplex PCR, and the TCRdb table lists in-frame clones only, not all of them. The sample holds about 40,000 clones; around nine tenths are singletons and the top ten take 8% to 10%. Sequencing input: peripheral blood. Every receptor here comes from a human donor in a cohort sampled during active COVID-19.

This clone was recorded a few times. The rearrangement uses TRBV28 and TRBJ2-7, with D possibly matching TRBD1 (5 bases). Per the germline V gene, CDR1 is MDHEN and CDR2 is SYDVKM. This CDR3 spans 17 amino acids. Trimming pared 2 bases from V and 2 bases from J, leaving 19 bases between. CDR3 in DNA: TGTGCCAGCAGTTTACCCAACTGGGCCAGGGAACCCTACGAGCAGTACTTC. The encoded protein is CASSLPNWAREPYEQYF.

The rearrangement joins TRBV7-2 to TRBJ2-5; D perhaps matches TRBD1 (6 bases). This CDR3 has 16 residues. The V and J ends lost 5 bases and 4 bases respectively, with 20 bases between them. The germline V gene encodes CDR1 SGHTA and CDR2 FQGNSA. The DNA for the CDR3 is TGTGCCAGCAGCCGGCTCTGGGGGCCAGCTCGAGAGACCCAGTACTTC. Encoded protein: CASSRLWGPARETQYF.

The J gene is TRBJ2-7, the V gene TRBV7-6; D gene ambiguous. Germline lookup yields CDR1 SGHVS and CDR2 FNYEAQ. V lost 2 bases, J lost 2 bases, and 10 bases lay in between. The CDR3 runs to 14 residues. The CDR3 DNA sequence: TGTGCCAGCAGCTTAACAGCTTCAGCCTACGAGCAGTACTTC. Translating it yields CASSLTASAYEQYF.

The chain uses TRBV15 and TRBJ2-1; D perhaps matches TRBD1 (7 bases). This CDR3 is 17 amino acids long. Germline V gene lookup returns CDR1 LNHNV and CDR2 YYDKDF (reference sequence). V lost 4 bases and J lost 4, with 20 bases in between. DNA of the CDR3: TGTGCCACCAGCACCAAGACGACAGGGAGGATATACAATGAGCAGTTCTTC. Its protein product is CATSTKTTGRIYNEQFF.

The chain combines TRBV28 with TRBJ2-1; tentatively, D is TRBD2 (6 bases). The V end was cut by 4 bases, the J end by 0 bases, with 22 bases between. Germline assignment: CDR1 MDHEN and CDR2 SYDVKM. The CDR3 sequence is 19 residues long. The CDR3 DNA sequence: TGTGCCAGCAGTTCTATGGGGGGAGAGAGTTTCAGCTCCTACAATGAGCAGTTCTTC. Amino acid sequence: CASSSMGGESFSSYNEQFF.

This clone was recorded only once. The rearrangement uses TRBV6-6 and TRBJ1-1; TRBD1 is a possible D gene (6 bases). This CDR3 spans 13 amino acids. Deletions cut 6 bases from V and 11 bases from J, with 19 bases between. The V gene's germline CDR1 is MNHNY and CDR2 SVGAGI (reference sequence). The CDR3 nucleotides are TGTGCCAGCAGCCCCCGGGACAACCTGCCCGCTTTCTTT. Its translation: CASSPRDNLPAFF.

V usage is TRBV6-6 and J usage is TRBJ1-1, with TRBD1 matching 10 bases. The junction had 9 bases not matched to a gene; V was cut back by 8 bases and J by 3 bases. The V gene's germline CDR1 is MNHNY and CDR2 SVGAGI (reference sequence). The CDR3 totals 15 residues. The CDR3 nucleotides read TGTGCCAGCGGAAGACAGGGGGCGTTGGACACTGAAGCTTTCTTT. It yields the protein CASGRQGALDTEAFF.

CDR3 sequence reads: CASKLGVPQSGLAGSGFF. The CDR3 region has the DNA TGCGCCAGCAAACTCGGGGTTCCTCAATCGGGACTAGCGGGATCCGGGTTCTTC. The chain is built from TRBV5-1 and TRBJ2-1, with 13 bases aligning to TRBD2. This CDR3 region has 18 residues. The J segment lost 15 bases and the V segment lost 6 bases, leaving 24 bases of the junction unmatched. Germline V gene sequence: CDR1 SGHRS, CDR2 YFSETQ.

Here the CDR3 DNA reads TGCAGCGTTCCCCAGGGGGGCTTGGGGGGTGAGCAGTTCTTC. This translates into CSVPQGGLGGEQFF. The chain employs TRBV29-1 and TRBJ2-1, with D perhaps matching TRBD1 (7 bases). Deletions cut 5 bases from V and 9 bases from J, with 20 bases between. This CDR3 contains 14 residues. The germline gives CDR1 SQVTM, CDR2 ANQGSEA.

The V gene is TRBV5-1, the J gene TRBJ1-2; 11 bases are a match to TRBD1. The germline V gene encodes CDR1 SGHRS and CDR2 YFSETQ. J gave up 5 bases and V 3 bases, and 6 bases lay outside the gene matches. This CDR3 is built from 15 residues. The CDR3 region is CASSSAGTGGYGYTF. Written as DNA, the CDR3 is TGCGCCAGCAGCTCCGCCGGGACAGGGGGATATGGCTACACCTTC.

The genes are TRBV28 and TRBJ1-2; 7 nucleotides align to TRBD1. The CDR3 totals 15 residues. CDR1 and CDR2 from the germline V gene are MDHEN and SYDVKM. The V segment lost 6 bases and the J segment 6 bases; nucleotides outside the gene matches: 13. The CDR3 bases are TGTGCCAGCAGATCAATGGACAGGCCTGGTGATGGCTACACCTTC. It is translated as CASRSMDRPGDGYTF.

The chain uses TRBV18 and TRBJ1-2; D call uncertain. Germline CDR1 and CDR2: KGHSH and LQKENI. This CDR3 is built from 14 residues. Trimming stripped 5 bases from V and 4 bases from J, with 14 bases between. CDR3 loop: CASSSTMTRYGYTF. Written as DNA, the CDR3 is TGTGCCAGCTCATCAACTATGACTCGCTATGGCTACACCTTC.

This chain uses TRBV20-1 with TRBJ2-5; perhaps TRBD2 as D (7 bases). Trimming stripped 3 bases from V and 4 bases from J, with 15 bases between. The germline V gene encodes CDR1 DFQATT and CDR2 SNEGSKA (reference sequence). The CDR3 is 14 amino acids. Here the CDR3 reads CSASPRGLLETQYF. The DNA for the CDR3 is TGCAGTGCTAGTCCGCGGGGGCTTCTAGAGACCCAGTACTTC.

This chain joins TRBV10-3 and TRBJ1-2, with 7 nucleotides matching TRBD1. Germline assignment: CDR1 ENHRY and CDR2 SYGVKD. This CDR3 comprises 13 residues. V was pared by 6 bases and J by 6 bases, with 7 bases of the junction left unmatched. The CDR3 sequence is CAISPTGWDGYTF. DNA of the CDR3: TGTGCCATCAGCCCGACAGGGTGGGATGGCTACACCTTC.

The rearrangement links TRBV19 to TRBJ2-6, with 9 bases that match TRBD1. With 6 bases clipped from V and 0 bases from J, the junction kept 9 bases outside the gene matches. The CDR3 loop spans 18 amino acids. Germline V gene sequence: CDR1 LNHDA, CDR2 SQIVND (reference sequence). The CDR3: CASSSLGQGLSGANVLTF. Written as DNA, the CDR3 is TGTGCCAGTAGCTCCTTAGGACAGGGGCTCTCTGGGGCCAACGTCCTGACTTTC.

The chain carries TRBV4-2 and TRBJ2-3; D is ambiguous. The CDR3 runs 14 residues. The V end lost 0 bases, the J end lost 4 bases, and 8 bases lay between the germline ends. In germline, CDR1 is LGHNA, CDR2 YNFKEQ. The CDR3 DNA is TGTGCCAGCAGCCAAGAGGCAGCGCCAGATACGCAGTATTTT. Its translation: CASSQEAAPDTQYF.

Here the CDR3 reads CASKGGGNQPQHF. The CDR3 nucleotides read TGTGCCAGCAAAGGGGGCGGAAATCAGCCCCAGCATTTT. The chain uses TRBV12-3 or TRBV12-4 and TRBJ1-5; TRBD1 aligns across 7 bases. The V segment lost 7 bases and the J segment 4 bases; nucleotides outside the gene matches: 4. The CDR3 covers 13 residues.

The chain couples TRBV27 to TRBJ1-2; D may be TRBD1 (6 bases). Trimming took off 8 bases at V and 4 bases at J, with 11 bases between the two ends. This CDR3 has 12 residues. Germline assignment: CDR1 MNHEY and CDR2 SMNVEV (reference sequence). CDR3 protein: CASGQSRYGYTF. The CDR3 DNA follows: TGTGCCAGCGGACAGAGCCGCTATGGCTACACCTTC.

J is TRBJ2-3 and V is TRBV4-2, with 8 positions matching TRBD2. Germline V gene lookup returns CDR1 LGHNA and CDR2 YNFKEQ. The CDR3 has 16 amino acids. The V gene end was trimmed by 1 base and the J gene end by 0 bases; junction bases not matched to a gene: 3. CDR3 DNA: TGTGCCAGCAGCCAAGGGGAGCGGGGGAGCACAGATACGCAGTATTTT. It translates to CASSQGERGSTDTQYF.

This chain connects TRBV29-1 to TRBJ2-7; D possibly corresponds to TRBD1 (6 bases). V was trimmed by 6 bases and J by 3 bases, leaving 18 bases between them. Per germline, CDR1 SQVTM and CDR2 ANQGSEA. The CDR3 contains 14 residues. This CDR3 is CSVAGLGGNYEQYF. The CDR3 DNA reads as TGCAGCGTGGCGGGTTTAGGGGGAAACTACGAGCAGTACTTC.

This chain connects TRBV6-2 or TRBV6-3 to TRBJ2-6, with D uncertain. The CDR3 has 16 residues. Trimming stripped 2 bases from V and 1 base from J, with 9 bases between. Germline values: CDR1 MNHEY, CDR2 SVGEGT. The CDR3 loop is CASSYPPASGANVLTF. The CDR3, as DNA: TGTGCCAGCAGTTACCCCCCAGCGTCTGGGGCCAACGTCCTGACTTTC.

The genes are TRBV7-6 and TRBJ2-6, with D perhaps matching TRBD2 (6 bases). The CDR3 is made up of 15 amino acids. Germline CDR1 SGHVS, CDR2 FNYEAQ. The V end lost 5 bases, the J end lost 0 bases, and 8 bases lay between the germline ends. DNA of the CDR3: TGTGCCAGCAGCCCCGGGGGCTCTGGGGCCAACGTCCTGACTTTC. Protein sequence: CASSPGGSGANVLTF.

The chain carries TRBV27 and TRBJ2-7, with 7 bases fitting TRBD2. CDR1 and CDR2 (germline): MNHEY, SMNVEV (reference sequence). This CDR3 region has 15 residues. Trimming removed 3 bases from V and 4 bases from J; junction bases left unmatched: 9. The CDR3 reads CASSLTRTSGYEQYF. The CDR3 region has the DNA TGTGCCAGCAGTTTGACACGGACTAGTGGGTACGAGCAGTACTTC.

J is TRBJ2-2 and V is TRBV19; 7 nucleotides line up with TRBD1. The length of the CDR3 is 13 residues. The J segment lost 5 bases and the V segment lost 6 bases, leaving 3 bases of the junction unmatched. Germline CDR1 LNHDA, CDR2 SQIVND (reference sequence). CDR3 region: CASRTRGTGELFF. The CDR3, as DNA: TGTGCCAGTAGGACCAGGGGGACCGGGGAGCTGTTTTTT.

This chain links TRBV18 with TRBJ2-7; 7 bases align to TRBD2. CDR1 and CDR2 (germline): KGHSH, LQKENI. With 1 base clipped from V and 0 bases from J, the junction kept 6 bases outside the gene matches. The CDR3 runs 16 residues. This CDR3 reads CASSPREGSSSYEQYF. The CDR3 DNA reads TGTGCCAGCTCACCACGGGAGGGCTCGAGCTCCTACGAGCAGTACTTC.

This clone came up a few times. This chain uses TRBV2 with TRBJ1-5; D not certain. Germline CDR1 SNHLY, CDR2 FYNNEI. The CDR3 is 13 amino acids. Trimming stripped 4 bases from V and 0 bases from J, with 4 bases between. The CDR3 here is CASSVSSNQPQHF. CDR3 DNA sequence: TGTGCCAGCAGTGTCAGTAGCAATCAGCCCCAGCATTTT.

CDR3 bases: TGTGCCAGCAAGAACACAGGGGGCCCCAATCAGCCCCAGCATTTT. Translated: CASKNTGGPNQPQHF. The chain combines TRBV28 with TRBJ1-5; 9 bases fit TRBD1. Germline-derived CDR1 and CDR2 are MDHEN and SYDVKM. The junction had 7 bases not matched to a gene; V was cut back by 7 bases and J by 3 bases. The CDR3 covers 15 residues.

The chain links TRBV7-2 to TRBJ1-6; D possibly corresponds to TRBD1 (6 bases). This CDR3 has 13 residues. Per the germline V gene, CDR1 is SGHTA and CDR2 is FQGNSA. V was cut by 6 bases and J by 6 bases, with 9 bases left in between. CDR3 DNA: TGTGCCAGCAGTATCAGGGGTAATTCACCCCTCCACTTT. Amino acids: CASSIRGNSPLHF.

This chain uses TRBV30 with TRBJ2-2; TRBD2 matches at 7 bases. V lost 0 bases to trimming and J lost 1 base; unmatched junction nucleotides: 2. Germline V CDR1 and CDR2: GTSNPN, SVGIG (reference sequence). This CDR3 contains 15 residues. CDR3 protein: CAWSVLAGNTGELFF. As DNA, the CDR3 is TGTGCCTGGAGTGTTTTAGCGGGGAACACCGGGGAGCTGTTTTTT.

This clone was seen only once. The chain joins TRBV19 to TRBJ1-6, with D possibly being TRBD1 (6 bases). Trimming removed 4 bases at V and 2 bases at J, with 18 bases between. CDR1 and CDR2 (germline): LNHDA, SQIVND (reference sequence). CDR3 length: 18 amino acids. The CDR3 protein is CASSRGDRSLAYNSPLHF. The CDR3 DNA reads TGTGCCAGTAGTAGGGGCGACAGGAGTCTAGCCTATAATTCACCCCTCCACTTT.

The chain combines TRBV27 with TRBJ1-2, with 9 bases aligning to TRBD1. J gave up 4 bases and V 6 bases, and 9 bases lay outside the gene matches. Germline V lookup: CDR1 MNHEY, CDR2 SMNVEV (reference sequence). The CDR3 spans 15 residues. The CDR3 region has the DNA TGTGCCAGCAGAATATGGACAGGGGCCAGCTATGGCTACACCTTC. This gives the protein CASRIWTGASYGYTF.

The chain links TRBV7-2 to TRBJ2-7, with 12 bases fitting TRBD1. Trimming cost V 4 bases and J 2 bases; bases outside gene matches: 3. Germline CDR1 is SGHTA and CDR2 is FQGNSA. The CDR3 totals 15 residues. The CDR3 DNA is TGTGCCAGCAGCTGGGGGACAGGGGGCCCCTACGAGCAGTACTTC. This sequence encodes CASSWGTGGPYEQYF.